Listed below are T cell receptor beta chains from one sample, sequenced in a study of shared clonotypes between healthy human individuals. Method: immunoSEQ multiplex PCR; TCRdb's copy keeps in-frame clones and lacks some. The data show fewer than 800,000 clones, with about 90% seen just once and approximately 25% held by the top ten. The sample was naive CD8+ T cells sorted from blood. Receptors were obtained from a man aged 25-45 years in good health. Each CDR3 is given with its conserved first and last residue. Each record gives: J gene, D gene, V gene, clone size, CDR3 protein, CDR3 DNA. A D gene is named only where the DNA matches it firmly. Size is omitted from some rows. Given values are once, few, many or a class for expanded clones.

TRBJ1-2 NA TRBV28 NA CAIMTGPYFYTF TGTGCCATCATGACAGGTCCCTATTTCTACACCTTC
TRBJ2-2 NA TRBV27 once CASSFYRTAPNTGELFF TGTGCCAGCAGTTTCTATCGGACGGCACCGAACACCGGGGAGCTGTTTTTT
TRBJ2-1 NA TRBV11-2 NA CASSLEGYNEQFF TGTGCCAGCAGCTTAGAGGGATACAATGAGCAGTTCTTC
TRBJ2-1 TRBD1 TRBV18 NA CASSPSGTGTYNEQFF TGTGCCAGCTCGCCGTCCGGGACAGGGACCTACAATGAGCAGTTCTTC
TRBJ2-1 TRBD2 TRBV9 NA CASSVASASGRATTGEQFF TGTGCCAGCAGCGTAGCTAGTGCTAGCGGGAGGGCGACGACCGGTGAGCAGTTCTTC
TRBJ1-3 NA TRBV29-1 NA CSVNWIGEGNTIYF TGCAGCGTTAACTGGATAGGGGAGGGAAACACCATATATTTT
TRBJ2-3 NA TRBV7-2 NA CASSPGEGGSTDTQYF TGTGCCAGCAGCCCCGGGGAGGGGGGGAGCACAGATACGCAGTATTTT
TRBJ2-1 NA TRBV4-1 NA CASSQSPQEQFF TGCGCCAGCAGCCAAAGTCCTCAGGAGCAGTTCTTC
TRBJ1-5 NA TRBV7-8 NA CASSLDQGILNQPQHF TGTGCCAGCAGCTTAGACCAGGGGATACTCAATCAGCCCCAGCATTTT
TRBJ1-1 TRBD1 TRBV7-8 NA CASSLEKSGGQGNEAFF TGTGCCAGCAGCTTAGAAAAGTCGGGGGGACAGGGGAATGAAGCTTTCTTT
TRBJ1-1 NA TRBV28 NA CASSPSVTEAFF TGTGCCAGCAGTCCCAGCGTCACTGAAGCTTTCTTT
TRBJ1-1 TRBD1 TRBV6-1 NA CASRGGQGNTEAFF TGTGCCAGCAGGGGGGGACAGGGCAACACTGAAGCTTTCTTT
TRBJ1-3 NA TRBV27 once CASSSAGGNTIYF TGTGCCAGCAGTTCCGCAGGGGGAAACACCATATATTTT
TRBJ2-7 TRBD2 TRBV4-1 NA CASSPQGSSGLYEQYF TGCGCCAGCAGCCCTCAAGGGAGTAGCGGGCTCTACGAGCAGTACTTC
TRBJ2-7 NA TRBV5-1 NA CASSLDRSYEQYF TGCGCCAGCAGCTTGGACCGTTCCTACGAGCAGTACTTC
TRBJ2-7 TRBD2 TRBV4-3 NA CASSRSLAGALYEQYF TGCGCCAGCAGCCGGTCACTAGCGGGAGCTCTCTACGAGCAGTACTTC
TRBJ2-3 NA TRBV7-2 NA CASSKLARTDTQYF TGTGCCAGCAGCAAGCTAGCTCGCACAGATACGCAGTATTTT
TRBJ2-3 NA TRBV6-4 few CASSDGSGSTDTQYF TGTGCCAGCAGTGACGGGAGCGGGAGCACAGATACGCAGTATTTT
TRBJ2-3 NA TRBV7-9 NA CASSLFTDTQYF TGTGCCAGCAGCTTATTCACAGATACGCAGTATTTT
TRBJ1-5 TRBD1 TRBV18 NA CASSDQGAGRQPQHF TGTGCCAGCTCCGACCAGGGGGCGGGCAGGCAGCCCCAGCATTTT
TRBJ2-1 TRBD2 TRBV15 NA CATSRDKSGSSYNEQFF TGTGCCACCAGCAGAGATAAAAGCGGGAGCTCCTACAATGAGCAGTTCTTC
TRBJ1-5 NA TRBV11-2 NA CASSLGGVSGQPQHF TGTGCCAGCAGCCTTGGTGGGGTATCGGGTCAGCCCCAGCATTTT
TRBJ2-1 TRBD1 TRBV12-5 NA CASGSSDRGHEQFF TGTGCTAGTGGTTCTTCGGACAGGGGGCATGAGCAGTTCTTC
TRBJ2-3 NA TRBV27 NA CASSLSSGDTQYF TGTGCCAGCAGTTTATCCAGCGGAGATACGCAGTATTTT
TRBJ2-7 NA TRBV7-2 once CAGGRDREGEQYF TGTGCCGGGGGTCGAGACAGGGAGGGCGAGCAGTACTTC
TRBJ2-3 NA TRBV9 NA CASSFSDTQYF TGTGCCAGCAGCTTTTCAGATACGCAGTATTTT
TRBJ2-3 TRBD2 TRBV19 NA CASSIGLAGFTDTQYF TGTGCCAGTAGTATCGGCCTAGCGGGGTTCACAGATACGCAGTATTTT
TRBJ2-1 NA TRBV4-1 NA CASSQDRTTDNEQFF TGCGCCAGCAGCCAAGATAGGACTACCGACAATGAGCAGTTCTTC
TRBJ2-5 NA TRBV6-5 once CASTDTFQETQYF TGTGCCAGCACCGACACGTTCCAAGAGACCCAGTACTTC
TRBJ1-5 NA TRBV27 NA CASSPGLSNQPQHF TGTGCCAGCAGTCCGGGGTTGAGCAATCAGCCCCAGCATTTT
TRBJ1-2 NA TRBV7-8 once CASSTSYGYTF TGTGCCAGCAGCACTTCATATGGCTACACCTTC
TRBJ1-3 NA TRBV5-1 NA CASSFEVGVGNTIYF TGCGCCAGCAGCTTTGAGGTCGGGGTCGGAAACACCATATATTTT
TRBJ1-3 NA TRBV5-1 NA CASSLEGTAGNTIYF TGCGCCAGCAGCTTGGAGGGGACGGCTGGAAACACCATATATTTT
TRBJ2-7 NA TRBV7-9 NA CASSPGAPPKYEQYF TGTGCCAGCAGCCCGGGGGCGCCACCAAAGTACGAGCAGTACTTC
TRBJ1-5 NA TRBV22-1 NA CPGSALSGVNKNQPQHF TGTCCTGGGAGCGCACTCTCTGGGGTCAATAAGAATCAGCCCCAGCATTTT
TRBJ2-7 NA TRBV10-1 NA CASSDLGTRVDEQYF TGCGCCAGCAGTGACTTGGGGACACGCGTTGACGAGCAGTACTTC
TRBJ2-3 TRBD2 TRBV7-8 NA CASSLIGTSGTDTQYF TGTGCCAGCAGCCTAATCGGGACTAGCGGCACAGATACGCAGTATTTT
TRBJ1-1 NA TRBV11-3 NA CASSLDTSTEAFF TGTGCCAGCAGCTTAGACACGAGCACTGAAGCTTTCTTT
TRBJ2-7 NA TRBV19 NA CASSMGAETYEQYF TGTGCCAGTAGTATGGGTGCTGAGACCTACGAGCAGTACTTC
TRBJ2-7 NA TRBV11-2 NA CASSLAGASYEQYF TGTGCCAGCAGCTTAGCAGGGGCGAGCTACGAGCAGTACTTC